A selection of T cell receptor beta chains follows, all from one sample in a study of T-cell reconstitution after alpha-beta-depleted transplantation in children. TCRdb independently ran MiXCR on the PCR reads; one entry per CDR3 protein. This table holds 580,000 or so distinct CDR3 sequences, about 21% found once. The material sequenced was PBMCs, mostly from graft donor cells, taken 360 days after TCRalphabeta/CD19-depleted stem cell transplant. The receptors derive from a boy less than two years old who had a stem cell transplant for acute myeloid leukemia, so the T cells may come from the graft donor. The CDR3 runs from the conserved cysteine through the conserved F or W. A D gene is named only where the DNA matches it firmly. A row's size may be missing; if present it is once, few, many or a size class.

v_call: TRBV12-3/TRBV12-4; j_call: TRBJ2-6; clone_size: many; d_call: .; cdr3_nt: TGTGCCAGCAGTTTGGGGTTCGCTGGGGCCAACGTCCTGACTTTC; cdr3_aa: CASSLGFAGANVLTF
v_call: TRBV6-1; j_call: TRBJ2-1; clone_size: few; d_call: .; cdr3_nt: TGTGCCAGCAGTATCCGAGGGTTCCCCTACAATGAGCAGTTCTTC; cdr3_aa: CASSIRGFPYNEQFF
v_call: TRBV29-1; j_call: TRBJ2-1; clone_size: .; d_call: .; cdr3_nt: TGCAGCCCCGGGGTAGGGTTCTTC; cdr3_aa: CSPGVGFF
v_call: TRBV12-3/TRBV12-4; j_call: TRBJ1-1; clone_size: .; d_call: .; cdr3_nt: TGTGCCAGCAGTACAACTGTTGGAGAGAACACTGAAGCTTTCTTT; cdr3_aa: CASSTTVGENTEAFF
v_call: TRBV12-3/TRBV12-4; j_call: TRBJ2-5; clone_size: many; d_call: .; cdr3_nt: TGTGCCAGCAGTTTGACGGGAATCGCGGAGACCCAGTACTTC; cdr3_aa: CASSLTGIAETQYF
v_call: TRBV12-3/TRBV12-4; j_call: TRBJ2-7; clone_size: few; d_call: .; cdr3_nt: TGTGCCAGCAGTATAGACGACTACGAGCAGTACTTC; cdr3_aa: CASSIDDYEQYF
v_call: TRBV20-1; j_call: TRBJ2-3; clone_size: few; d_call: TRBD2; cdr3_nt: TGCAGTGCTAGACCGGGGACTAGCTCCACAGATACGCAGTATTTT; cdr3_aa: CSARPGTSSTDTQYF
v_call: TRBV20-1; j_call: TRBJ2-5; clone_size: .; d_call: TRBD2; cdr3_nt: TGCAGTGCTCACAGTGGAGCGGGGGGGCCGGTCCAGTACTTC; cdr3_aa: CSAHSGAGGPVQYF
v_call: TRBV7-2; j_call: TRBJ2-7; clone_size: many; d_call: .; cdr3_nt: TGTGCCAGCAGCTTATATGAGGGTTACGAGCAGTACTTC; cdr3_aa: CASSLYEGYEQYF
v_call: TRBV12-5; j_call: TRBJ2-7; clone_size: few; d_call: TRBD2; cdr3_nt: TGTGCTAGTGGTTTGACCACGAGGGAGGGGTACCCCTACGAGCAGTACTTC; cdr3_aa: CASGLTTREGYPYEQYF
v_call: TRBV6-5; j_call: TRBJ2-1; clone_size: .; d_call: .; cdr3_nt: TGTGCCAGCAGTTACTCTGCGGGGAGATACAATGAGCAGTTCTTC; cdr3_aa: CASSYSAGRYNEQFF
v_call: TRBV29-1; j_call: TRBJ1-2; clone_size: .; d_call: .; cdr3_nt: TGCAGCGTTTGGAGGGACAACTATGGCTACACCTTC; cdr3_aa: CSVWRDNYGYTF
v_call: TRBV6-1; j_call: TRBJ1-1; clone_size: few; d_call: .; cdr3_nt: TGTGCCAGCACCTCCCCTGACGTTTGGGACACTGAAGCTTTCTTT; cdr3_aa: CASTSPDVWDTEAFF
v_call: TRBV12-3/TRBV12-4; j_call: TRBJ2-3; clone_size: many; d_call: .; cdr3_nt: TGTGCCAGCAGTTTCGCCGGAGGAGAGAGACACACAGATACGCAGTATTTT; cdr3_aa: CASSFAGGERHTDTQYF
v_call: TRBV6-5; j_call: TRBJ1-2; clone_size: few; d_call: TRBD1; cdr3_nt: TGTGCCAGCAGTTACAAGCAGGGGGACTATGGCTACACCTTC; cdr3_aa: CASSYKQGDYGYTF
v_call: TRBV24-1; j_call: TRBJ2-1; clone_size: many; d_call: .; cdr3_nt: TGTGCCACCAGTAGAGGGACAGGCCAGGGAAGGGGGGGTAATGAGCAGTTCTTC; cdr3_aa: CATSRGTGQGRGGNEQFF
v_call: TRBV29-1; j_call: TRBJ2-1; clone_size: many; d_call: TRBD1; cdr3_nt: TGCAGCGTTGATGGAGCACGGACAGGCTACAATGAGCAGTTCTTC; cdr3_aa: CSVDGARTGYNEQFF
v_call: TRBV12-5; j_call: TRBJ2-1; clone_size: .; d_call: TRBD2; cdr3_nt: TGTGCTAGTGGTGGGGAGGGTCCTCGGGAGCGGTTCTTC; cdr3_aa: CASGGEGPRERFF